The 9 T cell receptor beta chains listed next were all sequenced from one sample in a study of cytomegalovirus exposure and HLA in healthy donors. Assay used: immunoSEQ multiplex PCR; TCRdb lists only in-frame clones, some missing. The table includes hundreds of thousands of clones, 85% to 90% detected once. The specimen sequenced was PBMCs. These receptors were collected from a woman younger than 30 in good health and CMV-seronegative.

The chain joins TRBV4-1 to TRBJ2-1, with D perhaps TRBD2 (5 bases). The V gene lost 0 bases and the J gene lost 1 base, with 10 bases spanning the gap. CDR1 and CDR2 from the germline V gene are MGHRA and YSYEKL. This CDR3 spans 16 amino acids. The CDR3 DNA reads TGCGCCAGCAGCCAAGAAAGTGGGGAGTCCTACAATGAGCAGTTCTTC. It translates to CASSQESGESYNEQFF.

This rearrangement joins TRBV15 to TRBJ1-5; TRBD1 is a possible D gene (5 bases). Per the germline V gene, CDR1 is LNHNV and CDR2 is YYDKDF (reference sequence). V was trimmed by 0 bases and J by 7 bases, leaving 16 bases between them. The CDR3 length is 16 residues. The chain's CDR3 is CATSRDWSSGWQPQHF. CDR3 in DNA: TGTGCCACCAGCAGAGATTGGAGTTCAGGGTGGCAGCCCCAGCATTTT. The variable domain in full, completed from reference TRBV15 and TRBJ1-5, reads DAMVIQNPRYQVTQFGKPVTLSCSQTLNHNVMYWYQQKSSQAPKLLFHYYDKDFNNEADTPDNFQSRRPNTSFCFLDIRSPGLGDTAMYLCATSRDWSSGWQPQHFGDGTRLSIL.

This clone was picked up a small number of times. The V call is TRBV18, the J call TRBJ2-1; TRBD2 aligns across 12 bases. The V gene end was trimmed by 3 bases and the J gene end by 7 bases; junction bases not matched to a gene: 4. The CDR3 has 15 residues. The germline V gene has CDR1 KGHSH and CDR2 LQKENI. This chain's CDR3 is CASSPSGTSGNEQFF. The CDR3 DNA is TGTGCCAGCTCACCGTCTGGGACTAGCGGGAATGAGCAGTTCTTC.

The V gene is TRBV13, the J gene TRBJ2-1; D may be TRBD2 (6 bases). The germline CDR1 and CDR2 sequences are PRHDT and FYEKMQ (reference sequence). V was cut by 5 bases and J by 10 bases, with 24 bases left in between. CDR3 length equals 16 residues. CDR3 sequence (DNA): TGTGCCAGCAGCGGCGATAGTACCGGGACTCCGTCCGAGCAGTTCTTC. Translated: CASSGDSTGTPSEQFF.

The rearrangement links TRBV7-2 to TRBJ2-1; TRBD2 agrees at 9 bases. The length of the CDR3 is 16 residues. J gave up 4 bases and V 1 base, and 5 bases lay outside the gene matches. Germline lookup yields CDR1 SGHTA and CDR2 FQGNSA. The CDR3: CASSLGASGTYNEQFF. In nucleotides, the CDR3 is TGTGCCAGCAGCTTAGGGGCTAGCGGGACTTACAATGAGCAGTTCTTC.

The rearrangement joins TRBV2 to TRBJ2-3; tentative D call: TRBD2 (5 bases). The germline V and J ends were trimmed by 5 bases and 3 bases, with 9 bases remaining between them. The CDR3 has 13 amino acids. Per the germline V gene, CDR1 is SNHLY and CDR2 is FYNNEI. CDR3: CASSPDLTDTQYF. The CDR3 DNA follows: TGTGCCAGCAGTCCGGACTTAACAGATACGCAGTATTTT.

This clone appeared once. This specimen includes other DNA sequences encoding the same CDR3. The rearrangement joins TRBV27 to TRBJ2-7; D is possibly TRBD1 (6 bases). The CDR3 has 15 residues. Germline loops: CDR1 MNHEY, CDR2 SMNVEV (reference sequence). V was clipped by 0 bases and J by 1 base, with 10 bases between them. DNA for the CDR3: TGTGCCAGCAGTTTATCGTGGGGGCTGTCCTACGAGCAGTACTTC. This sequence encodes CASSLSWGLSYEQYF.

The chain combines TRBV5-4 with TRBJ1-2; 8 nucleotides line up with TRBD1. The CDR3 is made up of 15 amino acids. The V gene's germline CDR1 is SGHNT and CDR2 YYREEE (reference sequence). The trim removed 1 base at V and 4 bases at J, leaving 6 bases unmatched. DNA for the CDR3: TGTGCCAGCAGCTTGATCCAGGGGGCCCTCTATGGCTACACCTTC. It is translated as CASSLIQGALYGYTF.

The chain carries TRBV27 and TRBJ2-1; TRBD2 aligns across 11 bases. This CDR3 has 16 amino acids. After removal of 3 bases from V and 7 bases from J, the junction contained 8 bases not matched to a gene. Germline V gene data show CDR1 as MNHEY and CDR2 as SMNVEV (reference sequence). The CDR3 protein is CASSFRTSGLVNEQFF. The CDR3 DNA reads TGTGCCAGCAGTTTCCGGACTAGCGGGCTTGTGAATGAGCAGTTCTTC.